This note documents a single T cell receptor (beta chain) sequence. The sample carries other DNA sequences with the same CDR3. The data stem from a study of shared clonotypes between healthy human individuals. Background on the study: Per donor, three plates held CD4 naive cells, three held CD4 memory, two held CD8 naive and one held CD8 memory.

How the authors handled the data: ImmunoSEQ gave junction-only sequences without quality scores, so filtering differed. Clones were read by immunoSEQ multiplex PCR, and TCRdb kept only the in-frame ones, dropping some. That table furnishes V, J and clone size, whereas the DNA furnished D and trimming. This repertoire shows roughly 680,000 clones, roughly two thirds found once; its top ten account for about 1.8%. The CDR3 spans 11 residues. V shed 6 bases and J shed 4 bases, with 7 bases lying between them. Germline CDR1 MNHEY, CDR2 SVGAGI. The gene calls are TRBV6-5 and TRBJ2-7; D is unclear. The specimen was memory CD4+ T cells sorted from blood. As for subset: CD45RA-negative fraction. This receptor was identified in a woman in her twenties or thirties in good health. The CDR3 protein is CASRGSYEQYF. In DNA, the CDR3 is TGTGCCAGCAGGGGCTCATACGAGCAGTACTTC.